This record looks at one T cell receptor (beta chain) sequence and its context. What it recognizes is unknown. The CDR3 has 13 amino acids. The ends lost 6 bases at V and 7 bases at J; junction bases unmatched: 3. Germline-derived CDR1 and CDR2 are SGHTA and FQGTGA. Generated by immunoSEQ multiplex PCR, the TCRdb table keeps only in-frame clones and is missing some. The data contain some 43,000 clones, 82% of them seen just once; the ten biggest clones take up under 1.5%. The data were obtained in a study of CD4 T cells in relation to SARS-CoV-2 and coronaviruses. Study outcomes and limitations: Crossreactivity was assessed only for spike protein, not other viral proteins.

Sequencing input: naive CD4+ T cells from PBMCs, cultured in vitro. Subset denoted: naive CD4+ T cells isolated by negative enrichment. The sequence was obtained from an adult with COVID-19. This sequence joins TRBV7-3 and TRBJ2-1; 10 bases align to TRBD2. The CDR3 here is CASSLAGENEQFF. The CDR3 coding sequence is TGTGCCAGCAGTCTAGCGGGAGAGAATGAGCAGTTCTTC. Combining the CDR3 with reference TRBV7-3 and TRBJ2-1 gives the whole variable domain GAGVSQTPSNKVTEKGKYVELRCDPISGHTALYWYRQSLGQGPEFLIYFQGTGAADDSGLPNDRFFAVRPEGSVSTLKIQRTERGDSAVYLCASSLAGENEQFFGPGTRLTVL.